This T cell receptor (beta chain) was obtained from a study of T cell responses to AZD1222 COVID-19 vaccine. General observations from the study: The donors showed a predominance of white British ancestry and of females, with possible underestimation of clonal diversity. The study found vaccine-associated CD4 TCRs spanning spike, dominant at 160-218 and 743-854.

Trimming stripped 1 base from V and 7 bases from J, with 8 bases between. The germline V gene encodes CDR1 SGHTA and CDR2 FQGTGA. The CDR3 sequence is 13 residues long. As to this clone: Its antigen is not identified.

This table comes from immunoSEQ multiplex PCR, and its TCRdb copy is limited to in-frame clones, with some not included. The table lists about 120,000 clones, less than 95% of them singletons. The rearrangement joins TRBV7-3 to TRBJ1-5; no definite D call. This clonotype originated in an adult in good health. Sample: peripheral blood, taken on day 0 of AZD1222 vaccination. Written as DNA, the CDR3 is TGTGCCAGCAGCTTAAGTCCGGAACAGCCCCAGCATTTT. It codes for CASSLSPEQPQHF.